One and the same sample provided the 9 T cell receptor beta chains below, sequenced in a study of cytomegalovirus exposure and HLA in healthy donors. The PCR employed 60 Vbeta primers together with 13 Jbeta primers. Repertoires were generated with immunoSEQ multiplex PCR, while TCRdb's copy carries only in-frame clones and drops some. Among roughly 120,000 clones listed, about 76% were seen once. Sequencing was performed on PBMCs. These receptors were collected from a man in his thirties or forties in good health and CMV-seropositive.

As DNA, the CDR3 is TGTGCCAGCAGTGGGGACAGGGGGAGCGAGCAGTACTTC. Translation: CASSGDRGSEQYF. V usage is TRBV2 and J usage is TRBJ2-7; 11 bases match TRBD1. The CDR3 has 13 residues. V was pared by 4 bases and J by 6 bases, with 2 bases of the junction left unmatched. Germline assignment: CDR1 SNHLY and CDR2 FYNNEI.

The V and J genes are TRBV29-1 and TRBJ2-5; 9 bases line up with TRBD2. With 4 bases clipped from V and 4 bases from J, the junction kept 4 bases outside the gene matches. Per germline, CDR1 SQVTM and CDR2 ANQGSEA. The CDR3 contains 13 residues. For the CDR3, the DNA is TGCAGCGTTGGGTTTAGCGGGGGAGAGACCCAGTACTTC. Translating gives CSVGFSGGETQYF.

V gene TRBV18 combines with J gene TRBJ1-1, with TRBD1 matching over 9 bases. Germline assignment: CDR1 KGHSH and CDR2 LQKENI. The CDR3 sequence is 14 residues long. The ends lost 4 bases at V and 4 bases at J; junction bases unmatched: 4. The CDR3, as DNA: TGTGCCAGCTCACAGGGACAGGGAAGCACTGAAGCTTTCTTT. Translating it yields CASSQGQGSTEAFF.

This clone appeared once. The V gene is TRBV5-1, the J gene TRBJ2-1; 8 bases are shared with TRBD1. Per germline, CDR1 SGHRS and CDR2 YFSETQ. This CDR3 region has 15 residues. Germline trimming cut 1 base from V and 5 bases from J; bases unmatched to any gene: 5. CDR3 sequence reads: CASSLIADRDNEQFF. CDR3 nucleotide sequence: TGCGCCAGCAGCTTGATTGCGGACAGGGACAATGAGCAGTTCTTC.

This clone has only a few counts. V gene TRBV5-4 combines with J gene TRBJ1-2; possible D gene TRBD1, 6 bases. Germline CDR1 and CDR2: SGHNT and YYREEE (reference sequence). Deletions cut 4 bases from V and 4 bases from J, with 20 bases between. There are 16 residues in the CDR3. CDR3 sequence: CASSTSLDSNFYGYTF. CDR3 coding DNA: TGTGCCAGCAGCACCTCTTTGGACAGCAACTTCTATGGCTACACCTTC.

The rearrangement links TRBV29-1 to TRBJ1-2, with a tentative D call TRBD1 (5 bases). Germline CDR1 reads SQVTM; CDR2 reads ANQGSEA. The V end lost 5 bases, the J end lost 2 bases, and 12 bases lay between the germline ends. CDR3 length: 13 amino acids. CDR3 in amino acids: CSVWTPGNYGYTF. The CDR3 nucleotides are TGCAGCGTTTGGACACCAGGCAACTATGGCTACACCTTC.

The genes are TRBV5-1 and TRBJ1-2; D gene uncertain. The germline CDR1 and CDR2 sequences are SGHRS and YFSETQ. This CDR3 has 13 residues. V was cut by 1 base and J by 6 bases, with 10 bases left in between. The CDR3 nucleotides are TGCGCCAGCAGCTTGAGAGAGGAGCATGGCTACACCTTC. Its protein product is CASSLREEHGYTF.

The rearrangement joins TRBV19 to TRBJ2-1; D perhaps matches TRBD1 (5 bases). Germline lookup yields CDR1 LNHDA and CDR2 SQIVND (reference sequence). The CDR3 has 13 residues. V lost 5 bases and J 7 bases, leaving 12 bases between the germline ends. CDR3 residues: CASSGHQGNEQFF. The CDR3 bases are TGTGCCAGTAGTGGGCACCAGGGTAATGAGCAGTTCTTC.

The CDR3 nucleotides read TGTGCCAGTAGTATAGATGGGGGGTTCAGCTCCTACGAGCAGTACTTC. Its translation: CASSIDGGFSSYEQYF. This rearrangement joins TRBV19 to TRBJ2-7, with D possibly matching TRBD2 (6 bases). The CDR3 is 16 amino acids. V was shortened by 0 bases and J by 0 bases, with 12 bases between the two germline ends. Germline CDR1 and CDR2: LNHDA and SQIVND (reference sequence).